These 16 T cell receptor beta chains came from one sample sequenced in a study of T cell responses to AZD1222 COVID-19 vaccine. Method: immunoSEQ multiplex PCR; TCRdb's copy keeps in-frame clones and lacks some. The top ten clones hold 9% to 15% of a sample with 100,000 or so clones, about 87% of them seen once. Material: peripheral blood, obtained on day 0 of AZD1222 vaccination. Receptor source: an adult in good health.

The chain joins TRBV28 to TRBJ2-7; no clear D gene. Trimming left V 4 bases short and J 2 bases short, with 12 bases between. CDR1 and CDR2 from the germline V gene are MDHEN and SYDVKM. The CDR3 spans 14 residues. The CDR3 DNA reads as TGTGCCAGCAGTTCGGGCGCTTCGACCTACGAGCAGTACTTC. Amino acids: CASSSGASTYEQYF.

The V and J genes are TRBV27 and TRBJ2-7; 12 nucleotides match TRBD2. The CDR3 totals 15 residues. V lost 2 bases and J lost 3; bases outside the gene matches: 2. Germline CDR1 reads MNHEY; CDR2 reads SMNVEV (reference sequence). The CDR3 region has the DNA TGTGCCAGCAGTTTAGAACTAGCGGGAGGCTACGAGCAGTACTTC. Translating it yields CASSLELAGGYEQYF.

The rearrangement uses TRBV5-4 and TRBJ1-1; D unresolved. Trimming removed 2 bases at V and 5 bases at J, with 7 bases between. CDR3 size: 12 residues. Germline-derived CDR1 and CDR2 are SGHNT and YYREEE (reference sequence). This CDR3 reads CASSFAGTEAFF. The DNA of the CDR3 is TGTGCCAGCAGCTTCGCCGGGACTGAAGCTTTCTTT.

Only a few counts were recorded for this clone. This sequence joins TRBV7-8 and TRBJ1-2, with no clear D. CDR1 and CDR2 from the germline V gene are SGHVS and FQNEAQ. The V gene lost 0 bases and the J gene lost 7 bases, with 6 bases spanning the gap. The CDR3 consists of 12 residues. The CDR3 here is CASSLAEGGYTF. Here the CDR3 DNA reads TGTGCCAGCAGCTTAGCGGAGGGTGGCTACACCTTC.

This chain connects TRBV6-1 to TRBJ1-4, with TRBD1 identical over 7 bases. This CDR3 region has 13 residues. V dropped 9 bases and J dropped 2; count of bases not matched to a gene: 3. Per germline, CDR1 MNHNS and CDR2 SASEGT. This CDR3 reads CASQGGTNEKLFF. The CDR3 DNA sequence: TGTGCCAGTCAGGGGGGGACTAATGAAAAACTGTTTTTT.

The chain employs TRBV5-1 and TRBJ2-1; the match to TRBD1 covers 7 bases. CDR1 is SGHRS and CDR2 is YFSETQ in the germline V gene. After removal of 4 bases from V and 1 base from J, the junction contained 5 bases not matched to a gene. The CDR3 is made up of 15 amino acids. The CDR3 DNA follows: TGCGCCAGCAGCCGGGACAGCACTTCCTACAATGAGCAGTTCTTC. Translating gives CASSRDSTSYNEQFF.

Here the CDR3 DNA reads TGTGCCAGCAGCACAGCGGGACAACCGAACACTGAAGCTTTCTTT. It encodes CASSTAGQPNTEAFF. The chain carries TRBV5-4 and TRBJ1-1; a possible D gene is TRBD1 (6 bases). V lost 4 bases, J lost 1 base, and 14 bases lay in between. CDR3 length: 15 amino acids. The germline gives CDR1 SGHNT, CDR2 YYREEE (reference sequence).

The chain employs TRBV9 and TRBJ2-7; TRBD2 agrees at 8 bases. The ends lost 0 bases at V and 7 bases at J; junction bases unmatched: 18. CDR1 is SGDLS and CDR2 is YYNGEE in the germline V gene. There are 18 residues in the CDR3. The CDR3 loop reads CASSVGPYLREGREEQYF. CDR3 nucleotide sequence: TGTGCCAGCAGCGTAGGACCCTACCTACGGGAGGGCCGGGAGGAGCAGTACTTC.

The chain combines TRBV12-3 or TRBV12-4 with TRBJ1-4; no firm D call. The CDR3 runs 12 residues. Between the trimmed V and J ends, which lost 6 bases and 8 bases, there was a span of 10 bases. CDR3 in DNA: TGTGCCAGCAGCCCAGGACCCGAAAAACTGTTTTTT. This sequence encodes CASSPGPEKLFF.

This sequence joins TRBV7-3 and TRBJ2-2; D may be TRBD1 (6 bases). V lost 5 bases and J 0 bases, leaving 22 bases between the germline ends. CDR1 SGHTA and CDR2 FQGTGA come from the germline V gene. This CDR3 has 19 amino acids. The CDR3 DNA sequence: TGTGCCAGCAGCCCCTGGGATAACAGGGCATTCGCGAACACCGGGGAGCTGTTTTTT. Amino acid sequence: CASSPWDNRAFANTGELFF.

V is TRBV13 and J is TRBJ2-7; 8 bases agree with TRBD2. Trimming at V came to 4 bases and at J to 5 bases, leaving 10 bases not matched to a gene. The CDR3 is 15 amino acids. CDR1 and CDR2 (germline): PRHDT, FYEKMQ (reference sequence). The CDR3 DNA sequence: TGTGCCAGCAGCTCCCAGCGGGAGTGGATTCACGAGCAGTACTTC. Encoded protein: CASSSQREWIHEQYF.

V is TRBV28 and J is TRBJ1-1; a possible D gene is TRBD1 (5 bases). Germline V gene sequence: CDR1 MDHEN, CDR2 SYDVKM. This CDR3 spans 14 amino acids. With 6 bases removed from V and 5 bases from J, the gap between germline ends came to 16 bases. The CDR3 loop reads CASRTGLSRTEAFF. CDR3 coding DNA: TGTGCCAGCAGAACGGGACTCTCGAGGACTGAAGCTTTCTTT.

The chain uses TRBV29-1 and TRBJ2-7, with D unclear. With 4 bases removed from V and 0 bases from J, the gap between germline ends came to 10 bases. Germline V CDR1 and CDR2: SQVTM, ANQGSEA. This CDR3 is 13 amino acids long. CDR3 loop: CSVVGMGSYEQYF. DNA for the CDR3: TGCAGCGTTGTAGGGATGGGCTCCTACGAGCAGTACTTC.

The chain combines TRBV10-3 with TRBJ2-5; 11 bases align to TRBD1. Germline V lookup: CDR1 ENHRY, CDR2 SYGVKD. The CDR3 runs to 16 residues. V shed 2 bases and J 3 bases; nucleotides not matched to a gene: 5. As DNA, the CDR3 is TGTGCCATCAGTGAGGAGTCGGGACAGGGGGAAGAGACCCAGTACTTC. Protein product: CAISEESGQGEETQYF.

This clone was recorded only once. V gene TRBV27 combines with J gene TRBJ1-5; D remains unclear. Germline V gives CDR1 MNHEY, CDR2 SMNVEV (reference sequence). The CDR3 loop spans 14 amino acids. Deletions cut 7 bases from V and 2 bases from J, with 12 bases between. In nucleotides, the CDR3 is TGTGCCAGCAAGATATCGGTGGGCAATCAGCCCCAGCATTTT. Its protein is CASKISVGNQPQHF.

The chain uses TRBV24-1 and TRBJ2-4, with D possibly being TRBD1 or TRBD2 (6 bases each). Germline V gene data show CDR1 as KGHDR and CDR2 as SFDVKD. This CDR3 region has 13 residues. V dropped 5 bases and J dropped 7 bases, with 11 bases sitting between them. CDR3 in DNA: TGTGCCACCAGTGGGGGGGCTTGGAACATTCAGTACTTC. This sequence encodes CATSGGAWNIQYF.